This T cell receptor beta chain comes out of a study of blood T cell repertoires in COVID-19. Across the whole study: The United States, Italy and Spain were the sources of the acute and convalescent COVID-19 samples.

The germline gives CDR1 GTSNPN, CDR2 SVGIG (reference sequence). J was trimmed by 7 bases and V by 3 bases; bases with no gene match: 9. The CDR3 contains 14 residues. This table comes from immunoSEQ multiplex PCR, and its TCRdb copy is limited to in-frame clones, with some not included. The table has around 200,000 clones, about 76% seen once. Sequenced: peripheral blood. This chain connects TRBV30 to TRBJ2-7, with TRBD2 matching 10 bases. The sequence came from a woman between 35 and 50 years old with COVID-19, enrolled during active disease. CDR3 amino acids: CAWRRAGGPGEQYF. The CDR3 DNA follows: TGTGCCTGGAGGCGAGCGGGAGGGCCGGGAGAGCAGTACTTC.